This T cell receptor beta chain was found in a study of radiation and T cells in renal cell carcinoma. Study-wide context: Nephrectomy followed 15 Gy stereotactic body radiation by 4 weeks. Points from the study as a whole: From baseline, blood top tumor clonotypes peaked at 2 weeks post-radiation. Without pretreatment biopsies, baseline tumor clonotype presence was undetermined.

Details on this clone: The antigen is undetermined.

The sample's time point: baseline pretreatment blood. Treatment here: 15 Gy SBRT to primary tumor, nephrectomy 4 weeks later. The patient's renal cell carcinoma had clear cell pathology. Germline-derived CDR1 and CDR2 are LNHDA and SQIVND (reference sequence). V was shortened by 9 bases and J by 7 bases, with 18 bases between the two germline ends. The CDR3 consists of 14 residues. Here immunoSEQ multiplex PCR was the method, and the copy in TCRdb shows in-frame clones only, minus some. The sample shows 100,000 or so clones, about 88% of them seen only once. V is TRBV19 and J is TRBJ2-2; the D gene is possibly TRBD1 (6 bases). The TCR comes from a man over 45 with renal cell carcinoma. Specimen: blood, collected from a patient whose treatment included radiotherapy and nephrectomy. The CDR3 region has the DNA TGTGCCAGCCGGCAACAGGGTATGAACGGGGAGCTGTTTTTT. Translation: CASRQQGMNGELFF.